This TCR beta chain comes out of a study of blood T cell repertoires in COVID-19. Study background: Specimens from acute and convalescent COVID-19 originated in the United States, Italy and Spain.

The data were produced by immunoSEQ multiplex PCR, yet TCRdb's version contains in-frame clones alone and is incomplete. The sample gives roughly 300,000 clones, more than 80% of which show up once; 1% to 1.3% is in the top ten. The CDR3 spans 18 residues. Germline CDR1 LGHNA, CDR2 YSLEER. V lost 3 bases, J lost 0 bases, and 18 bases lay in between. Cohort 3 donors counted as recovered after two negative PCRs, clearance, or resolved symptoms. The specimen sequenced was PBMCs or T cells enriched from blood (not recorded which). The chain has TRBV4-3 and TRBJ1-3; D may be TRBD1 (6 bases). The clonotype was recovered from a woman aged 25-40 years who had recovered from COVID-19. CDR3 DNA sequence: TGCGCCAGCAGCCATCTTATGACAGGTCAGATCTCTGGAAACACCATATATTTT. Translated, it gives CASSHLMTGQISGNTIYF.